This is a list of T cell receptor beta chains from one sample in a study of identical twins. TCRdb reanalysed the 5' RACE reads using MiXCR and keeps one entry per CDR3 protein. The data contain about 300,000 distinct CDR3 sequences, roughly 12% of them singletons. The same sample was also studied in work on yellow fever vaccine responses in identical twins.

Sequences were obtained from CD8+ T cells sorted from blood. These receptors were taken from a woman in her late teens or twenties in good health. The CDR3 runs from the conserved cysteine through the conserved F or W. The D gene is left open where the match is weak. Clone size is given for some rows only: seen once, a few or many times, or a class if the clone is expanded.

>-|TRBV7-8|TRBJ2-5|TRBD2
TGTGCCAGCAGCTTCTATAGCGGGAGGCAGAACCAAGAGACCCAGTACTTC
CASSFYSGRQNQETQYF
>many|TRBV7-9|TRBJ2-5|-
TGTGCCAGCAGCGCTCCGAGTTTCCAAGAGACCCAGTACTTC
CASSAPSFQETQYF
>-|TRBV15|TRBJ2-7|TRBD2
TGTGCCACCAGCAGAGATAAACTAGCGGGAGGCGAGCAGTACTTC
CATSRDKLAGGEQYF
>many|TRBV12-3/TRBV12-4|TRBJ1-4|-
TGTGCCAGCAGTCCGGCAGGGGCGGGTGAAAAACTGTTTTTT
CASSPAGAGEKLFF
>-|TRBV7-9|TRBJ2-3|TRBD2
TGTGCCAGCACCCCACCCCTAGCGGGGGGGCTTACGCAGTATTTT
CASTPPLAGGLTQYF
>few|TRBV28|TRBJ2-4|-
TGTGCCAGCAGTTTTGGTAGGGAAAACATTCAGTACTTC
CASSFGRENIQYF
>few|TRBV4-2|TRBJ2-7|TRBD1
TGTGCCAGCAGCCAAGATTCGGGGACAGGGGCGGGGGAGCAGTACTTC
CASSQDSGTGAGEQYF
>-|TRBV7-8|TRBJ2-7|-
TGTGCCAGCAGCTTAGAGGTCACAAGCTCCTACGAGCAGTACTTC
CASSLEVTSSYEQYF
>once|TRBV5-1|TRBJ2-3|-
TGCGCCAGCAGCGCGTGGGGGTTCACAGATACGCAGTATTTT
CASSAWGFTDTQYF
>few|TRBV20-1|TRBJ2-2|TRBD2
TGCAGTGCCGAACGGGGGTACGGGACTAGCACCGGGGAGCTGTTTTTT
CSAERGYGTSTGELFF
>-|TRBV11-2|TRBJ2-7|TRBD1
TGTGCCAGCAGCATCGGACAGGCGGTCTACGAGCAGTACTTC
CASSIGQAVYEQYF
>-|TRBV7-8|TRBJ2-6|-
TGTGCCAGCAGCTTAGAGTACGGGTCTGGGGCCAACGTCCTGACTTTC
CASSLEYGSGANVLTF